One sample yielded the 4 T cell receptor beta chains listed below, sequenced in a study of somatic mutations in cytotoxic T cells in rheumatoid arthritis. TCRdb's copy holds only in-frame clones and misses some; the assay was immunoSEQ multiplex PCR. The profile shows about 15,000 clones, under 95% of them singletons. The material sequenced was CD4+ T cells sorted from blood. These receptors came from a man aged 65 to 79 with rheumatoid arthritis.

The chain recombines TRBV7-2 with TRBJ2-5; a weak D match, TRBD2 (5 bases). V was shortened by 1 base and J by 5 bases, with 11 bases between the two germline ends. This CDR3 region has 14 residues. Per the germline V gene, CDR1 is SGHTA and CDR2 is FQGNSA. The CDR3 DNA is TGTGCCAGCAGCTTAGGAAGGTCTAGCGAGACCCAGTACTTC. Protein product: CASSLGRSSETQYF.

This clone was recorded only once. This chain connects TRBV18 to TRBJ2-1, with TRBD1 matching over 10 bases. The trim removed 5 bases at V and 10 bases at J, leaving 5 bases unmatched. Germline values: CDR1 KGHSH, CDR2 LQKENI. The CDR3 consists of 13 residues. The chain's CDR3 is CASSSGTGDEQFF. Written as DNA, the CDR3 is TGTGCCAGCTCATCCGGGACAGGGGACGAGCAGTTCTTC. Supplemented by reference TRBV18 and TRBJ2-1, the full variable domain reads NAGVMQNPRHLVRRRGQEARLRCSPMKGHSHVYWYRQLPEEGLKFMVYLQKENIIDESGMPKERFSAEFPKEGPSILRIQQVVRGDSAAYFCASSSGTGDEQFFGPGTRLTVL.

The rearrangement links TRBV5-1 to TRBJ2-5; D is uncertain. The germline gives CDR1 SGHRS, CDR2 YFSETQ. This CDR3 is 18 amino acids long. V lost 2 bases, J lost 5 bases, and 25 bases lay in between. CDR3 DNA sequence: TGCGCCAGCAGCTTAGGTAACGGCCCTACGATAAGGAGCGAGACCCAGTACTTC. Its protein product is CASSLGNGPTIRSETQYF.

The chain links TRBV19 to TRBJ1-5; D is ambiguous. Trimming cost V 3 bases and J 6 bases, with 15 bases left between them. Germline lookup yields CDR1 LNHDA and CDR2 SQIVND (reference sequence). The CDR3 totals 15 residues. The DNA for the CDR3 is TGTGCCAGTAGTATCGAAGGGAGGCTTGGTCAGCCCCAGCATTTT. It yields the protein CASSIEGRLGQPQHF.